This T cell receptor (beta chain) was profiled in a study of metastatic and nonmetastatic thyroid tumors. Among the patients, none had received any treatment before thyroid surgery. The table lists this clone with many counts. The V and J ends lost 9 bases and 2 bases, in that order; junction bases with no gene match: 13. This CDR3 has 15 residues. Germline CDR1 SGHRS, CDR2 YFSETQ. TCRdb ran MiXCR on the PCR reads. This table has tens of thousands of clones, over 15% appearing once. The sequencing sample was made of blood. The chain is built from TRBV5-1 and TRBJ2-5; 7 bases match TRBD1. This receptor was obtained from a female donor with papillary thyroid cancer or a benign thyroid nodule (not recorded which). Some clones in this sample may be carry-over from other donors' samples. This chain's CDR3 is CATDADRLDQETQYF. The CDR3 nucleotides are TGCGCCACCGATGCGGACAGGTTAGATCAAGAGACCCAGTACTTC.